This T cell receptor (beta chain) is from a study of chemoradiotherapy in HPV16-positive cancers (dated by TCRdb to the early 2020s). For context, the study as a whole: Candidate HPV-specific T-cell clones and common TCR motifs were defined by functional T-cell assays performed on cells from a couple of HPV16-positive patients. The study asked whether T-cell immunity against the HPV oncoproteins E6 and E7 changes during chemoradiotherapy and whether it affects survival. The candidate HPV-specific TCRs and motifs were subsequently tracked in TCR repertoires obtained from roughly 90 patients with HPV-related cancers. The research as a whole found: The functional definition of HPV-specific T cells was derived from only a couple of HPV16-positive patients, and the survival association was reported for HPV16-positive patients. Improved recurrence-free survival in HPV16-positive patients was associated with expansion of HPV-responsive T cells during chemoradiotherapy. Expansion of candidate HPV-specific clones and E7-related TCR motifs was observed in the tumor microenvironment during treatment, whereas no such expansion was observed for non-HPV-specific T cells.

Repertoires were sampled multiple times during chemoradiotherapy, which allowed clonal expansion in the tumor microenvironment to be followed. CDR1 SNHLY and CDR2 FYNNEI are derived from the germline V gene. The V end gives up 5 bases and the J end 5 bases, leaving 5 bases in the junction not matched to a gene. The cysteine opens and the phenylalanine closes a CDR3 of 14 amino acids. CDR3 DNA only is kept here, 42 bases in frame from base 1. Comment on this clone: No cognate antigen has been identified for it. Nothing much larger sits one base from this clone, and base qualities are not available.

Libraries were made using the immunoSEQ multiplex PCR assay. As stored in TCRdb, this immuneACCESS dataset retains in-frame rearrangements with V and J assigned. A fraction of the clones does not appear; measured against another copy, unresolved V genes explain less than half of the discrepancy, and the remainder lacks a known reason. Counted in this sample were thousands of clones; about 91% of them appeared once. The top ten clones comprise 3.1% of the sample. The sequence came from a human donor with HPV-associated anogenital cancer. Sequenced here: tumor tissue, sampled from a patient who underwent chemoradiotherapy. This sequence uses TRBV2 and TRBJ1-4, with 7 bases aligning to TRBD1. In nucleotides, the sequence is TGTGCCAGCAGTAGAGAACAGGGGAATGAAAAACTGTTTTTT. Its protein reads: CASSREQGNEKLFF.